Listed here is a single TCR beta chain. This entry comes from a study of shared clonotypes between healthy human individuals. Naive CD8 cells lacked CD45RO and underwent positive selection for CCR7, leaving out terminally differentiated effector memory CD45RA+ cells. Profiled with immunoSEQ multiplex PCR; TCRdb holds only in-frame clones, not every one. The data contain roughly 2,000,000 clones, about 95% of them singletons. The receptor comes from a man younger than 35 in good health. Sequencing was done on a sample of naive CD8+ T cells sorted from blood.

The CDR3 reads CASSQDSLRYNEQFF. CDR3 coding DNA: TGCGCCAGCAGCCAAGATTCCTTACGGTACAATGAGCAGTTCTTC. The gene calls are TRBV4-1 and TRBJ2-1; D uncertain. The CDR3 is 15 amino acids. Trimming took off 0 bases at V and 4 bases at J, with 10 bases between the two ends. Germline CDR1 is MGHRA and CDR2 is YSYEKL.